This TCR beta chain was sequenced for a study of blood T cell repertoires in COVID-19. The assay was immunoSEQ multiplex PCR, and TCRdb's table has in-frame clones only and misses some. The sample yields about 140,000 clones, about 75% seen once. Germline lookup yields CDR1 SGHNT and CDR2 YYREEE (reference sequence). This CDR3 comprises 15 residues. Trimming took 2 bases from V and 4 from J; bases not matched to a gene: 7. The TCR originated in a woman between 45 and 60 years old who had recovered from COVID-19. The sample consisted of PBMCs or T cells enriched from blood (not recorded which). The V gene is TRBV5-4, the J gene TRBJ1-2; 8 nucleotides match TRBD1. CDR3 DNA sequence: TGTGCCAGCAGCTTAGGCCAGGGGGCAGGCTATGGCTACACCTTC. Amino acid sequence: CASSLGQGAGYGYTF.